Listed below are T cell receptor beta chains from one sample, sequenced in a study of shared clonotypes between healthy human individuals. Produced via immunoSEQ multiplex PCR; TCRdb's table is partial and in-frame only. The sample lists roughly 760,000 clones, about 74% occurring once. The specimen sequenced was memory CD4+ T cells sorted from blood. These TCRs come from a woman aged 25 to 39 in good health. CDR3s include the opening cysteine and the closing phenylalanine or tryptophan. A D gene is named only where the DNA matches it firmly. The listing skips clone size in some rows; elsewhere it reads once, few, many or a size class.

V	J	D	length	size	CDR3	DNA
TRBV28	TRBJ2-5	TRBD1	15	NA	CASSFPQGLQETQYF	TGTGCCAGCAGTTTCCCACAGGGGTTGCAAGAGACCCAGTACTTC
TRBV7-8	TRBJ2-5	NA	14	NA	CASSFRKDQETQYF	TGTGCCAGCAGCTTCCGAAAAGACCAAGAGACCCAGTACTTC
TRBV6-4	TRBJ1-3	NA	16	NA	CASSYRTDDYGNTIYF	TGTGCCAGCAGTTACCGGACAGACGATTATGGAAACACCATATATTTT
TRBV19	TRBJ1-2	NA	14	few	CATKFNAWTSGYTF	TGTGCCACCAAATTTAACGCATGGACGTCTGGCTACACCTTC
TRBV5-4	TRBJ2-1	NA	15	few	CASSLGAIRGNEQFF	TGTGCCAGCAGTCTGGGGGCAATACGAGGCAATGAGCAGTTCTTC
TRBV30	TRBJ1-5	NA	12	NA	CAWSVGEQPQHF	TGTGCCTGGAGTGTCGGAGAGCAGCCCCAGCATTTT
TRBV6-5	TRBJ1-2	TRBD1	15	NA	CASSAPGQGRDGYTF	TGTGCCAGCAGTGCTCCGGGACAGGGGCGGGATGGCTACACCTTC
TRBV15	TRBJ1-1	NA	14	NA	CATSRVRGRTEAFF	TGTGCCACCAGCAGGGTCAGGGGCCGGACTGAAGCTTTCTTT
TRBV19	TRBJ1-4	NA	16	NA	CASSSVGYATNEKLFF	TGTGCCAGTAGCTCGGTCGGATATGCAACTAATGAAAAACTGTTTTTT
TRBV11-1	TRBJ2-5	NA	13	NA	CASSGAFQETQYF	TGTGCCAGCAGCGGGGCCTTCCAAGAGACCCAGTACTTC
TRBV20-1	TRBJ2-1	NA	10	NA	CSARDGLSVF	TGCAGTGCTAGGGACGGACTGTCGGTCTTC
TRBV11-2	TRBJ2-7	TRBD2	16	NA	CASSLTSGGSSYEQYF	TGTGCCAGCAGCTTAACTAGCGGGGGGAGCTCCTACGAGCAGTACTTC
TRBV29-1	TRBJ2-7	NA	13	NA	CSVVDSVPYEQYF	TGCAGCGTTGTGGACAGCGTTCCCTACGAGCAGTACTTC
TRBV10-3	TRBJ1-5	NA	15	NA	CAISESGGRRQPQHF	TGTGCCATCAGTGAGTCGGGGGGGCGTCGTCAGCCCCAGCATTTT
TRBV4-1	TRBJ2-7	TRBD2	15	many	CASSPGLAGLSEQYF	TGCGCCAGCAGCCCGGGACTAGCGGGACTTAGCGAGCAGTACTTC
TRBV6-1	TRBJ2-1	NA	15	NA	CASGSIAASLNEQFF	TGTGCCAGCGGATCCATAGCGGCGAGCCTCAATGAGCAGTTCTTC
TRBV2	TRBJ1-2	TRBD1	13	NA	CASSADRPYGYTF	TGTGCCAGCAGTGCGGACAGGCCCTATGGCTACACCTTC
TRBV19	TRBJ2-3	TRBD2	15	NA	CASSIAGGPGDTQYF	TGTGCCAGTAGTATAGCGGGAGGGCCGGGAGATACGCAGTATTTT
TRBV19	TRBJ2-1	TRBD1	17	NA	CASSMVRGQGRMDEQFF	TGTGCCAGTAGTATGGTTAGGGGACAGGGTCGGATGGATGAGCAGTTCTTC
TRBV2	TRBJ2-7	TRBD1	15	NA	CASSSDRDRLLEQYF	TGTGCCAGCAGCTCCGACCGGGACAGGCTCCTCGAGCAGTACTTC
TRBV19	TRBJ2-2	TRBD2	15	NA	CVSSRRERNFGELFF	TGTGTCAGTAGTAGGCGGGAGAGGAATTTCGGGGAGCTGTTTTTT
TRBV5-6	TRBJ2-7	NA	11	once	CASTQGSEQYF	TGTGCCAGCACCCAGGGGAGTGAGCAGTACTTC
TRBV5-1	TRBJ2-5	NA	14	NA	CASSLGDRGETQYF	TGCGCCAGCAGCTTGGGGGATCGGGGCGAGACCCAGTACTTC
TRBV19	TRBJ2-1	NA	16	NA	CASSIAFGTPYNEQFF	TGTGCCAGTAGTATAGCGTTTGGGACTCCGTACAATGAGCAGTTCTTC
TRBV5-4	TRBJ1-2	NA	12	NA	CASSLGQEGKTF	TGTGCCAGCAGCTTGGGACAGGAGGGAAAAACCTTC
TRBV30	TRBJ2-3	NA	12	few	CAWSVGTDTQYF	TGTGCCTGGAGCGTGGGCACAGATACGCAGTATTTT
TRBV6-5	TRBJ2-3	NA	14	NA	CASSYSGDRYTQYF	TGTGCCAGCAGTTATTCAGGGGACCGCTATACGCAGTATTTT
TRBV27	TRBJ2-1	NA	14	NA	CASSHSPGGFPPFF	TGTGCCAGCTCCCACTCACCAGGGGGGTTCCCCCCGTTCTTC
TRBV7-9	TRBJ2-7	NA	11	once	CASSLGVEQYF	TGTGCCAGCAGCTTAGGAGTCGAGCAGTACTTC
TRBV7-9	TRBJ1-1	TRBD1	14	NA	CATRGDRGSTEAFF	TGTGCCACTCGCGGGGACAGGGGGTCCACTGAAGCTTTCTTT
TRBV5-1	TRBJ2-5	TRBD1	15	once	CASSLADREQETQYF	TGCGCCAGCAGCTTGGCAGACAGGGAACAAGAGACCCAGTACTTC
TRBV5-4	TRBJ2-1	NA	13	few	CASSLETLNEQFF	TGTGCCAGCAGCTTGGAGACCCTCAATGAGCAGTTCTTC
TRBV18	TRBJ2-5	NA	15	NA	CASSLQDGWQETQYF	TGTGCCAGCTCACTACAGGACGGGTGGCAAGAGACCCAGTACTTC
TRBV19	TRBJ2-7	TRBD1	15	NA	CASSIGQGAAYEQYF	TGTGCCAGTAGTATAGGACAGGGGGCGGCCTACGAGCAGTACTTC
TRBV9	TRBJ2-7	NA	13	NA	CASSDYGGGEQYF	TGTGCCAGCAGCGACTACGGGGGAGGCGAGCAGTACTTC
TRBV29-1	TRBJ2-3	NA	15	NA	CSVVGTFPSTDTQYF	TGCAGCGTTGTCGGGACCTTTCCTAGCACAGATACGCAGTATTTT
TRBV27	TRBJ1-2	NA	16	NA	CASSLFRGSFLGGYTF	TGTGCCAGCAGTTTATTCCGTGGCAGCTTCCTGGGGGGCTACACCTTC